This T cell receptor beta chain was captured by sequencing in a study of CD8 T cells in Susac syndrome. TEMRA cells were FACS-enriched, and CD8+ and CD4+ T cells were isolated negatively. Random hexamers were used to reverse transcribe roughly 0.45 to 1 ug of RNA. It was immunoSEQ multiplex PCR that amplified TCR beta CDR3 across 54 Vbeta and 13 Jbeta. TCRdb redid the calling of the immunoSEQ multiplex PCR reads with MiXCR, one entry per CDR3 protein. Here the sample spans about 47,000 distinct CDR3 sequences, around 92% being singletons. V was pared by 6 bases and J by 9 bases, with 12 bases between. Per germline, CDR1 MNHEY and CDR2 SMNVEV (reference sequence). There are 12 residues in the CDR3.

Source material: CD8+ T cells from PBMCs. The clonotype originates from a human donor in good health. The chain recombines TRBV27 with TRBJ2-1; D possibly corresponds to TRBD2 (5 bases). The CDR3 nucleotides read TGTGCCAGCAGCGGTCTTGAGGGTGAGCAGTTCTTC. Protein: CASSGLEGEQFF.